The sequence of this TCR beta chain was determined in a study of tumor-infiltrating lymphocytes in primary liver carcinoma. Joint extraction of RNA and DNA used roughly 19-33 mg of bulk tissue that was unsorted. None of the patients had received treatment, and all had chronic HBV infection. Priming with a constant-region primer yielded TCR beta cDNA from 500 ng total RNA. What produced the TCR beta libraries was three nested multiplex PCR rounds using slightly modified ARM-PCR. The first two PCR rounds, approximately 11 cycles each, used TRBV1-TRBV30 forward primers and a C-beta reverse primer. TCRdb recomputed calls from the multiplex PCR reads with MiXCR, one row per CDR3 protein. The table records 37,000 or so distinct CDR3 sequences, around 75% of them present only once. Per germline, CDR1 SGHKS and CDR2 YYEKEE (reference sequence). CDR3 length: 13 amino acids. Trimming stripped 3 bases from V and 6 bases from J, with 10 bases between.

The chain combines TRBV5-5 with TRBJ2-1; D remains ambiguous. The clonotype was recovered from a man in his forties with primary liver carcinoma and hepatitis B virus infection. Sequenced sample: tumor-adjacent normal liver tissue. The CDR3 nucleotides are TGTGCCAGCAGCTACCGAACGTCCAATGAGCAGTTCTTC. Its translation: CASSYRTSNEQFF.